A single sample gave rise to the 19 T cell receptor beta chains below, sequenced in a study of T cells in Graves' hyperthyroidism and ophthalmopathy. Amplified regions were TCR beta CDR3 sequences from RNA transcripts. During a first-round RT-PCR of the TCR CDR3, the HTBI primer set was used. Each CDR3 protein is one row after TCRdb ran MiXCR on the multiplex PCR reads. The table includes about 740,000 distinct CDR3 sequences, 14% detected once. What was sequenced was blood. These receptors were obtained from a woman aged 18-29 years with Graves' hyperthyroidism.

The J gene is TRBJ2-5, the V gene TRBV10-3; perhaps TRBD2 as D (5 bases). This CDR3 comprises 15 residues. CDR1 and CDR2 from the germline V gene are ENHRY and SYGVKD. Trimming took off 0 bases at V and 3 bases at J, with 11 bases between the two ends. This CDR3 reads CAISESRRLEETQYF. The DNA for the CDR3 is TGTGCCATCAGTGAGTCCCGGAGGCTTGAAGAGACCCAGTACTTC.

This clonotype was detected a few times. V gene TRBV28 combines with J gene TRBJ1-2; 7 bases match TRBD1. The V segment lost 2 bases and the J segment 8 bases; nucleotides outside the gene matches: 2. Per the germline V gene, CDR1 is MDHEN and CDR2 is SYDVKM. The CDR3 sequence is 12 residues long. This CDR3 reads CASSLRQGGYTF. DNA for the CDR3: TGTGCCAGCAGTTTAAGACAGGGAGGCTACACCTTC.

V and J are TRBV6-1 and TRBJ1-1; 12 bases are a match to TRBD1. There are 14 residues in the CDR3. From germline, CDR1 is MNHNS and CDR2 SASEGT. V was clipped by 7 bases and J by 7 bases; unmatched bases: 7. The CDR3 DNA reads as TGTGCCAGCACCCGGGACAGGGGGCCTAGTGAAGCTTTCTTT. Encoded protein: CASTRDRGPSEAFF.

This clonotype was counted at least ten times. Written as DNA, the CDR3 is TGTGCCAGCAGGCTCACCGAGACAGCCTTGAACACTGAAGCTTTCTTT. Translation gives CASRLTETALNTEAFF. The chain couples TRBV28 to TRBJ1-1; D is perhaps TRBD1 (5 bases). V lost 6 bases to trimming and J lost 0 bases, with 17 bases between them. The CDR3 length is 16 residues. Germline CDR1 reads MDHEN; CDR2 reads SYDVKM.

This clonotype was detected many times. The chain carries TRBV5-1 and TRBJ1-1; possible D gene TRBD1, 5 bases. This CDR3 is 14 amino acids long. Germline V CDR1 and CDR2: SGHRS, YFSETQ. V was clipped by 0 bases and J by 1 base, with 7 bases between them. The chain's CDR3 is CASSLGRENTEAFF. The CDR3 DNA is TGCGCCAGCAGCTTGGGCAGGGAGAACACTGAAGCTTTCTTT.

The genes are TRBV29-1 and TRBJ1-2; D might be TRBD1 (5 bases). The CDR3 covers 12 residues. Trimming took 1 base from V and 8 from J, leaving 11 bases between them. Germline V lookup: CDR1 SQVTM, CDR2 ANQGSEA. CDR3 region: CSVEAGTEGYTF. The CDR3 DNA follows: TGCAGCGTTGAAGCAGGGACGGAAGGCTACACCTTC.

This clonotype was seen a few times. The chain links TRBV6-1 to TRBJ1-5; TRBD1 matches at 7 bases. There are 14 residues in the CDR3. Losses at the gene ends were 5 bases for V and 3 bases for J; bases not matched to a gene: 4. Germline CDR1 is MNHNS and CDR2 is SASEGT. The CDR3 spells CASSWGQINQPQHF. CDR3 bases: TGTGCCAGCAGTTGGGGACAGATCAATCAGCCCCAGCATTTT.

This clonotype was seen ten or more times. V is TRBV7-3 and J is TRBJ1-1; D remains ambiguous. Trimming shortened V by 1 base and J by 5 bases, and 11 bases separated the two germline ends. Germline-derived CDR1 and CDR2 are SGHTA and FQGTGA. The CDR3 is 14 residues long. CDR3 amino acids: CASSLKYGETEAFF. CDR3 nucleotide sequence: TGTGCCAGCAGCTTAAAGTATGGGGAAACTGAAGCTTTCTTT.

This clonotype came up a few times. The gene calls are TRBV12-3 or TRBV12-4 and TRBJ2-2; D may be TRBD2 (6 bases). This CDR3 spans 15 amino acids. V lost 1 base and J 6 bases, leaving 12 bases between the germline ends. The CDR3 nucleotides read TGTGCCAGCAGTTTAGACCTAGCGCCGGCCGGGGAGCTGTTTTTT. This encodes CASSLDLAPAGELFF.

The chain recombines TRBV9 with TRBJ1-5, with TRBD1 as a possible D gene (6 bases). The CDR3 length is 14 residues. Germline lookup yields CDR1 SGDLS and CDR2 YYNGEE. Deletions cut 6 bases from V and 5 bases from J, with 15 bases between. The chain's CDR3 is CASTPGANDQPQHF. CDR3 coding DNA: TGTGCCAGCACCCCGGGGGCGAATGATCAGCCCCAGCATTTT.

CDR3 region: CASRSETGGTDTQYF. The CDR3 nucleotides read TGTGCCAGTAGGTCCGAAACAGGGGGCACAGATACGCAGTATTTT. The gene calls are TRBV19 and TRBJ2-3; TRBD1 agrees at 7 bases. The V gene's germline CDR1 is LNHDA and CDR2 SQIVND (reference sequence). The CDR3 spans 15 residues. The trim removed 6 bases at V and 1 base at J, leaving 7 bases unmatched.

The CDR3 bases are TGTGCCAGCAGCCGTGGGGGTCTGGCGGGGACCACCGGGGAGCTGTTTTTT. Protein: CASSRGGLAGTTGELFF. This chain connects TRBV7-8 to TRBJ2-2, with D tentatively TRBD2 (6 bases). The CDR3 has 17 residues. Germline values: CDR1 SGHVS, CDR2 FQNEAQ. The V and J ends lost 5 bases and 4 bases respectively, with 20 bases between them. Variable domain in full (rest from reference TRBV7-8 and TRBJ2-2): GAGVSQSPRYKVAKRGQDVALRCDPISGHVSLFWYQQALGQGPEFLTYFQNEAQLDKSGLPSDRFFAERPEGSVSTLKIQRTQQEDSAVYLCASSRGGLAGTTGELFFGEGSRLTVL.

This clonotype has at least ten counts. The junction and the germline gene differ at one end; a read error may be behind it. This chain links TRBV15 with TRBJ2-1; 11 bases align to TRBD2. CDR1 is LNHNV, CDR2 YYDKDF, per germline (reference sequence). The CDR3 sequence is 16 residues long. The CDR3 region has the DNA TGTGCCACCAGCCGAGAGACTAGCGGGATCCCCAATGAGCAGTTCTTC. Amino acid sequence: CATSRETSGIPNEQFF.

This clonotype was recorded many times. The V gene is TRBV4-1, the J gene TRBJ2-1; TRBD2 matches 11 bases. There are 17 residues in the CDR3. V shed 1 base, J shed 4 bases, and the junction held 6 bases outside the gene matches. CDR1 MGHRA and CDR2 YSYEKL come from the germline V gene. CDR3 region: CASSQVTSGSAYNEQFF. The CDR3 DNA sequence: TGCGCCAGCAGCCAAGTAACTAGCGGGAGTGCGTACAATGAGCAGTTCTTC.

The sample holds many counts of this clonotype. The chain's CDR3 is CASSIQAHGGTEAFF. CDR3 bases: TGTGCCAGTAGTATCCAGGCCCATGGGGGCACTGAAGCTTTCTTT. The chain is built from TRBV19 and TRBJ1-1; TRBD1 might be the D (5 bases). The germline V gene encodes CDR1 LNHDA and CDR2 SQIVND (reference sequence). V dropped 3 bases and J dropped 4 bases, with 15 bases sitting between them. This CDR3 region has 15 residues. The variable domain in full, with the rest retrieved from reference TRBV19 and TRBJ1-1, is DGGITQSPKYLFRKEGQNVTLSCEQNLNHDAMYWYRQDPGQGLRLIYYSQIVNDFQKGDIAEGYSVSREKKESFPLTVTSAQKNPTAFYLCASSIQAHGGTEAFFGQGTRLTVV.

This clonotype was seen ten or more times. The chain joins TRBV6-2 or TRBV6-3 to TRBJ2-2, with 8 bases aligning to TRBD2. This CDR3 spans 16 amino acids. With 7 bases clipped from V and 4 bases from J, the junction kept 11 bases outside the gene matches. Germline CDR1 and CDR2: MNHEY and SVGEGT. CDR3 in DNA: TGTGCCAGCACCAGAGAGCGGGAGTGGATCACCGGGGAGCTGTTTTTT. Translated, it gives CASTREREWITGELFF.

This clonotype showed up many times. This CDR3 reads CASSVVGASGTDTQYF. In nucleotides, the CDR3 is TGTGCCAGCAGCGTAGTTGGGGCCTCTGGCACAGATACGCAGTATTTT. The J gene is TRBJ2-3, the V gene TRBV9; D may be TRBD1 (5 bases). This CDR3 region has 16 residues. With 0 bases removed from V and 1 base from J, the gap between germline ends came to 12 bases. Germline CDR1 and CDR2: SGDLS and YYNGEE.

This clonotype occurred a few times. This chain uses TRBV28 with TRBJ1-4; 7 positions match TRBD1. Germline assignment: CDR1 MDHEN and CDR2 SYDVKM. V lost 3 bases, J lost 3 bases, and 4 bases stayed unmatched. This CDR3 comprises 15 residues. The CDR3 nucleotides read TGTGCCAGCAGTTTTCAGGGACAGCCTAATGAAAAACTGTTTTTT. Its translation is CASSFQGQPNEKLFF.

The table lists this clonotype with a few counts. The chain couples TRBV6-6 to TRBJ1-1, with a tentative D call TRBD1 (5 bases). Trimming took off 2 bases at V and 0 bases at J, with 19 bases between the two ends. The length of the CDR3 is 18 residues. CDR1 is MNHNY, CDR2 SVGAGI, per germline (reference sequence). The CDR3 nucleotides are TGTGCCAGCAGTTACGGGTTGATGTCGGGGACCATGAACACTGAAGCTTTCTTT. Protein sequence: CASSYGLMSGTMNTEAFF.